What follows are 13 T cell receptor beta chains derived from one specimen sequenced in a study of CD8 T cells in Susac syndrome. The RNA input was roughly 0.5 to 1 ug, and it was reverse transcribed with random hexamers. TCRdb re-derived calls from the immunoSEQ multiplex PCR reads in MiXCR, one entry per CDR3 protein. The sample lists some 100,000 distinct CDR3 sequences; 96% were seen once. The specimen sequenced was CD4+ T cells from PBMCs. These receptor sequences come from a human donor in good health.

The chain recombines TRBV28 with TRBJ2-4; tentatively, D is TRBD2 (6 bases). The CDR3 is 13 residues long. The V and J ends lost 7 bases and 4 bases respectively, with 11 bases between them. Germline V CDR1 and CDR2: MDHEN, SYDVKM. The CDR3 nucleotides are TGTGCCAGCACCTCGGGACTGAAAAACATTCAGTACTTC. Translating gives CASTSGLKNIQYF. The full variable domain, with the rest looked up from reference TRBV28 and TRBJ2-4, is DVKVTQSSRYLVKRTGEKVFLECVQDMDHENMFWYRQDPGLGLRLIYFSYDVKMKEKGDIPEGYSVSREKKERFSLILESASTNQTSMYLCASTSGLKNIQYFGAGTRLSVL.

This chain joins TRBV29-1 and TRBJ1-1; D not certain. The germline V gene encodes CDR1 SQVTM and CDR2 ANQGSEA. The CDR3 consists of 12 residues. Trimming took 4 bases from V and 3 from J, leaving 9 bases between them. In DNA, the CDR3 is TGCAGCGTTGTGTGGGGAGACACTGAAGCTTTCTTT. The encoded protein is CSVVWGDTEAFF.

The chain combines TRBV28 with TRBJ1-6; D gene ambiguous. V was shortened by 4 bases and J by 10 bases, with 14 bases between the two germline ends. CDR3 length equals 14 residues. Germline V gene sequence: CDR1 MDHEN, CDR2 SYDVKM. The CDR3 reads CASSSPRVGSPLHF. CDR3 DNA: TGTGCCAGCAGTTCTCCGAGGGTGGGGTCACCCCTCCACTTT.

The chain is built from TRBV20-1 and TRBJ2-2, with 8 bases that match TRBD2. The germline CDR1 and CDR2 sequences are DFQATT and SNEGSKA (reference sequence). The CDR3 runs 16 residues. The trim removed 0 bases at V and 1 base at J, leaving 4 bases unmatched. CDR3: CSARDRLAGNTGELFF. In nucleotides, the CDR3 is TGCAGTGCTAGAGATCGCCTAGCGGGGAACACCGGGGAGCTGTTTTTT.

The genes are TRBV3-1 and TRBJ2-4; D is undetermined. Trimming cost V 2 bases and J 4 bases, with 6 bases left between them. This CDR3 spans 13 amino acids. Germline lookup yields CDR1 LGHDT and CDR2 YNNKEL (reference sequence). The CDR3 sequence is CASSQLGKNIQYF. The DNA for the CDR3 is TGTGCCAGCAGCCAATTGGGAAAAAACATTCAGTACTTC.

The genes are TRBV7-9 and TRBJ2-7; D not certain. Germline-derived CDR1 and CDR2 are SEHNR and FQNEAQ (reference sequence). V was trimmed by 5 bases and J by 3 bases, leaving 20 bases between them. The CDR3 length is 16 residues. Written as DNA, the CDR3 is TGTGCCAGCAGCAGCAAGAAGGCGGCGGACCACTACGAGCAGTACTTC. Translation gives CASSSKKAADHYEQYF.

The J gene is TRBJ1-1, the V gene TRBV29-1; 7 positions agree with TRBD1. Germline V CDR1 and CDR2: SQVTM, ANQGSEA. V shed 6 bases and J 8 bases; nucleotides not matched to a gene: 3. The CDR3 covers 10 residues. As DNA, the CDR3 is TGCAGCGTCCGGGACAGAGAAGCTTTCTTT. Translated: CSVRDREAFF.

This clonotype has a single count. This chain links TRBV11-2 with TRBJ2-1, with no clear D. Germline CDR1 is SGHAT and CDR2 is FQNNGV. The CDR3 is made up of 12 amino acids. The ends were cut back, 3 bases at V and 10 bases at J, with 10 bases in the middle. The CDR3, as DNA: TGTGCCAGCAGCTTTCTAGGAAACGAGCAGTTCTTC. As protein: CASSFLGNEQFF.

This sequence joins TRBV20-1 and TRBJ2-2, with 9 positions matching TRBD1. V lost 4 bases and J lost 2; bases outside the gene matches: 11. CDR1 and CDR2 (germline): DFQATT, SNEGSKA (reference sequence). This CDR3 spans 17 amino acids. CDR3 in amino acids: CSAKGPPGQGNTGELFF. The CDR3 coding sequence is TGCAGTGCTAAAGGTCCACCGGGACAGGGAAACACCGGGGAGCTGTTTTTT.

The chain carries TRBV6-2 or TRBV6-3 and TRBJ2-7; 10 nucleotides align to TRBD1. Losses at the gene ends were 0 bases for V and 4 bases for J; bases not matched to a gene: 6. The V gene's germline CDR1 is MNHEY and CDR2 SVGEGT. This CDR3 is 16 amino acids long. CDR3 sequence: CASSYSIPGQGYEQYF. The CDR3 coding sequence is TGTGCCAGCAGTTACTCGATCCCGGGACAGGGGTACGAGCAGTACTTC.

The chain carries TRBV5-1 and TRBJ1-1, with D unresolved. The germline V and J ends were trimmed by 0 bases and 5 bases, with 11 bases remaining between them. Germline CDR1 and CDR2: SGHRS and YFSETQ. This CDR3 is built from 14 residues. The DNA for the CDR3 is TGCGCCAGCAGCTTGGTCGGGGATTGGACTGAAGCTTTCTTT. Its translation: CASSLVGDWTEAFF.

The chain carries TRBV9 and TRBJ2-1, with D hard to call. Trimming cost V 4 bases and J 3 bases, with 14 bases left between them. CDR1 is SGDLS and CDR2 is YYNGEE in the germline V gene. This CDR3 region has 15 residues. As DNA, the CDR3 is TGTGCCAGCAGCCCCAGATGGGCGGACTACAATGAGCAGTTCTTC. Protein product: CASSPRWADYNEQFF.

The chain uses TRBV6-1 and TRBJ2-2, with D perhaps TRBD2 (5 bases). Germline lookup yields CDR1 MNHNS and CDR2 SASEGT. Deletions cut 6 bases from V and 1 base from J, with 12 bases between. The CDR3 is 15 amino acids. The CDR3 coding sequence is TGTGCCAGCAGAACCGCGGGTAGGAACACCGGGGAGCTGTTTTTT. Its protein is CASRTAGRNTGELFF.